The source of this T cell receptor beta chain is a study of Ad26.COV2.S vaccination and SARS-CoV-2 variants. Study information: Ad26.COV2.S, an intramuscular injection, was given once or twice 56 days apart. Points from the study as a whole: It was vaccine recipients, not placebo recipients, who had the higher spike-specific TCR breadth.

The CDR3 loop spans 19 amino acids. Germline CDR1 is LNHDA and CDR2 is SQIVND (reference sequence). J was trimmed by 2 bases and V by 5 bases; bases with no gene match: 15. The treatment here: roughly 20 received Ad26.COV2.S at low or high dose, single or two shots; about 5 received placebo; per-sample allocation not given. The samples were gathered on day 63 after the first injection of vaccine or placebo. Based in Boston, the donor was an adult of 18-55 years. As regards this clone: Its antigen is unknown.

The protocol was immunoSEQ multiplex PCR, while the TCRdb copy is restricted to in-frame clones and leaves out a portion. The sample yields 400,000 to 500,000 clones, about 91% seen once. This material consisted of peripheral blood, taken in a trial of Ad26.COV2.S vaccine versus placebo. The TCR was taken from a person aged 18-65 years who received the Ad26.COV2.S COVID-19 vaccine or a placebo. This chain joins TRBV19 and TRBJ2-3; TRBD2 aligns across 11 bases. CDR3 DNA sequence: TGTGCCAGTAGTCAATCCCTTCTAGCGGGAGGACATTCCACAGATACGCAGTATTTT. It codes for CASSQSLLAGGHSTDTQYF.